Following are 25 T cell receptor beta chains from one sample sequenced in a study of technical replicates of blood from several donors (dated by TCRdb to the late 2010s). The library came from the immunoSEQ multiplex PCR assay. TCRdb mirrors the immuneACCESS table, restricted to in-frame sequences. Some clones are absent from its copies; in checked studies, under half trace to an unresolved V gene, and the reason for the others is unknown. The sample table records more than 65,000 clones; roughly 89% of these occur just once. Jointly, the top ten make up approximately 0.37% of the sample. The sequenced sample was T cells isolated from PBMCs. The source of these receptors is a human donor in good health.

The CDR3 is CAGSRPEQFF. The CDR3 nucleotides read TGTGCCGGGTCTAGGCCAGAGCAGTTCTTC. The genes are TRBV30 and TRBJ2-1; unclear D gene. V was pared by 8 bases and J by 10 bases, with 12 bases between. Germline CDR1 GTSNPN, CDR2 SVGIG (reference sequence). The CDR3 covers 10 residues.

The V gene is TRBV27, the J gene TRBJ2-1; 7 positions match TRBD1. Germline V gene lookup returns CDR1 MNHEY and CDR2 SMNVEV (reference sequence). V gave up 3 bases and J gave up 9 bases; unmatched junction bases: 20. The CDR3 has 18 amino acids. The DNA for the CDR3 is TGTGCCAGCAGTTTTCCCTCTCCAAAAAAGACAGGGTCGAGTGAGCAGTTCTTC. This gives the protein CASSFPSPKKTGSSEQFF.

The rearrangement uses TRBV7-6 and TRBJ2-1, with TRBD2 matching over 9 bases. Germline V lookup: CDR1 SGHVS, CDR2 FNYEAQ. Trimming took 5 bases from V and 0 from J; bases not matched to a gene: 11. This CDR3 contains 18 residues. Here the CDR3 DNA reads TGTGCCAGCAGCCCCTCCGGGACTAGCTATACCTCCTACAATGAGCAGTTCTTC. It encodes CASSPSGTSYTSYNEQFF. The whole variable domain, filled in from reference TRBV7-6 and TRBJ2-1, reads GAGVSQSPRYKVTKRGQDVALRCDPISGHVSLYWYRQALGQGPEFLTYFNYEAQQDKSGLPNDRFSAERPEGSISTLTIQRTEQRDSAMYRCASSPSGTSYTSYNEQFFGPGTRLTVL.

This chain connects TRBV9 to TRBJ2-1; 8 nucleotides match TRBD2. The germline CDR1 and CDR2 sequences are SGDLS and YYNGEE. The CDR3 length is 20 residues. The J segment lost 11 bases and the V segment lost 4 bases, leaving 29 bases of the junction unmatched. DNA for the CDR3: TGTGCCAGCAGCTTAAACCCGGGAGGGTCTAACCCTAGTATAGCCCATCAGCAGTTCTTC. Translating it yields CASSLNPGGSNPSIAHQQFF.

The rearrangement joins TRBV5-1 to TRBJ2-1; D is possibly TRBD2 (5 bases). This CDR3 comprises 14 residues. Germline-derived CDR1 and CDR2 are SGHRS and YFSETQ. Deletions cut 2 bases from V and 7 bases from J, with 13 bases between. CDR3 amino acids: CASSFQTGNNEQFF. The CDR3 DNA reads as TGCGCCAGCAGCTTCCAGACGGGGAATAATGAGCAGTTCTTC.

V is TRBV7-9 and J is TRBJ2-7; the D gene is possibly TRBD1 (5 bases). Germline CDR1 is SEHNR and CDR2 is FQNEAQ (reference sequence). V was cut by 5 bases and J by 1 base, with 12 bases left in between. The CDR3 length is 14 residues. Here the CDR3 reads CASSPPDKSYEQYF. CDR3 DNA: TGTGCCAGCAGCCCTCCGGACAAGTCCTACGAGCAGTACTTC. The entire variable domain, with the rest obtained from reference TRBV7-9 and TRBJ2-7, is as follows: DTGVSQNPRHKITKRGQNVTFRCDPISEHNRLYWYRQTLGQGPEFLTYFQNEAQLEKSRLLSDRFSAERPKGSFSTLEIQRTEQGDSAMYLCASSPPDKSYEQYFGPGTRLTVT.

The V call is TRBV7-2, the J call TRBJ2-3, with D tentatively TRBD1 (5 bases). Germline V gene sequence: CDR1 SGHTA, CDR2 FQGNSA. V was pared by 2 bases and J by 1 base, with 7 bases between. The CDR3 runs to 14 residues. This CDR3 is CASSLLGGTDTQYF. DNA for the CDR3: TGTGCCAGCAGCTTACTAGGGGGCACAGATACGCAGTATTTT.

CDR3 DNA: TGTGCCAGCAGTTACGGGACAATTAACACCGGGGAGCTGTTTTTT. It codes for CASSYGTINTGELFF. The chain recombines TRBV6-5 with TRBJ2-2; a possible D gene is TRBD1 (6 bases). Per germline, CDR1 MNHEY and CDR2 SVGAGI. V dropped 2 bases and J dropped 2 bases, with 9 bases sitting between them. The CDR3 extends over 15 amino acids.

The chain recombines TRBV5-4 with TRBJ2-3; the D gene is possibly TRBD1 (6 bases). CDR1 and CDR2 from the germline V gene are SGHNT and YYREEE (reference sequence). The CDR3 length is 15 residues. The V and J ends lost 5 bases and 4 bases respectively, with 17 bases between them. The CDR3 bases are TGTGCCAGCAGTGGACCCAGGGGAAGTGCAGATACGCAGTATTTT. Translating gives CASSGPRGSADTQYF.

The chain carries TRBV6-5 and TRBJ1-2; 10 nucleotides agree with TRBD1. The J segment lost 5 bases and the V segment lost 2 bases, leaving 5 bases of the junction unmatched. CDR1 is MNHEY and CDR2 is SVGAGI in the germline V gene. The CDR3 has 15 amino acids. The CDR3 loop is CASSYPTGGAYGYTF. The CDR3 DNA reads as TGTGCCAGCAGTTACCCGACAGGGGGCGCGTATGGCTACACCTTC.

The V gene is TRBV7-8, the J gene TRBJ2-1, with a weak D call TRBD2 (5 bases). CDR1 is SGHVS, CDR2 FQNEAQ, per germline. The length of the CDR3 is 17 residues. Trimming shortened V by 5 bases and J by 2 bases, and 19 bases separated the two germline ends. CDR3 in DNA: TGTGCCAGCAGCCTCAACCCGGCCGGAGGACCCTACAATGAGCAGTTCTTC. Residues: CASSLNPAGGPYNEQFF.

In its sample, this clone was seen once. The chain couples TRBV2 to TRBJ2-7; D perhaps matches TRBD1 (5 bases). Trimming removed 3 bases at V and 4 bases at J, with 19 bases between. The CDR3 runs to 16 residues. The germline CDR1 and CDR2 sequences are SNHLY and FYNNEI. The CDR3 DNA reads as TGTGCCAGCAGTGAGGTCCAGGGTAGTCAGGGTTACGAGCAGTACTTC. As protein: CASSEVQGSQGYEQYF.

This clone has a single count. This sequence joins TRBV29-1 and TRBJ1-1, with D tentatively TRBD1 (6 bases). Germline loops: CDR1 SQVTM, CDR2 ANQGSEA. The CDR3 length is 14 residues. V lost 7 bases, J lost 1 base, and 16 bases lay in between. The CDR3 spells CSALFDRQNTEAFF. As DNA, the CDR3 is TGCAGCGCCCTCTTTGACAGGCAGAACACTGAAGCTTTCTTT.

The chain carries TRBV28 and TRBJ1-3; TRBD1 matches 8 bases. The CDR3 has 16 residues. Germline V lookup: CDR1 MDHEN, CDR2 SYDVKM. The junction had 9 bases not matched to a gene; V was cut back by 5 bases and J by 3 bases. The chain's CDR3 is CASSPGQGYRGNTIYF. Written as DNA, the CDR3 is TGTGCCAGCAGTCCTGGACAGGGTTATCGTGGAAACACCATATATTTT.

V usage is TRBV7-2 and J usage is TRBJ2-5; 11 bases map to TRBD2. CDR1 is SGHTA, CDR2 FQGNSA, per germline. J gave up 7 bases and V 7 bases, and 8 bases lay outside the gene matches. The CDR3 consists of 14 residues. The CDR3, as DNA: TGTGCCAGCATCCTTAGCGGGAGGGCCGTGACCCAGTACTTC. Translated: CASILSGRAVTQYF.

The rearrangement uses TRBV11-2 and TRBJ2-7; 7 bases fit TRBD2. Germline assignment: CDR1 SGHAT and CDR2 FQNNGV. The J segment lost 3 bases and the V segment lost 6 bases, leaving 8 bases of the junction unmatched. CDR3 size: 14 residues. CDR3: CASSWERDVYEQYF. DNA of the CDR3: TGTGCCAGCAGTTGGGAGCGGGACGTCTACGAGCAGTACTTC.

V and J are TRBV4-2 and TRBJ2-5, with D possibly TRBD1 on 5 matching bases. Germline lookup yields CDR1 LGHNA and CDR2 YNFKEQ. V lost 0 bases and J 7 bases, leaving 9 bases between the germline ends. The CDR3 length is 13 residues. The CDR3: CASSQDRVVTQYF. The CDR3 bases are TGTGCCAGCAGCCAAGACAGGGTCGTGACCCAGTACTTC.

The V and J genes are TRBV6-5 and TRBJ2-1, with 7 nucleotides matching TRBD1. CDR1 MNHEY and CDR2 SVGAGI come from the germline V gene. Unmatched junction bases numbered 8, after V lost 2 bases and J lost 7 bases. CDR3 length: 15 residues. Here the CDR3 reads CASSYAGGGLNEQFF. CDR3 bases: TGTGCCAGCAGTTACGCAGGGGGTGGGTTGAATGAGCAGTTCTTC.

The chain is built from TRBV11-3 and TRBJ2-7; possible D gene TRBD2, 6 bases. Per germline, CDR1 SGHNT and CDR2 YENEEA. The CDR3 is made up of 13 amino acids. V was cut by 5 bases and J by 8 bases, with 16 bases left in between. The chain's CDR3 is CASSPGTPFQQYF. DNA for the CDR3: TGTGCCAGCAGCCCAGGGACTCCCTTCCAGCAGTACTTC.

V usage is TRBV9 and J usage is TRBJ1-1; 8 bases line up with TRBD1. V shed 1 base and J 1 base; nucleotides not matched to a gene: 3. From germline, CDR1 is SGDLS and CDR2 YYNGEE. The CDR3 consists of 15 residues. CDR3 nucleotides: TGTGCCAGCAGCGTATGGGGGACAGGGAACACTGAAGCTTTCTTT. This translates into CASSVWGTGNTEAFF.

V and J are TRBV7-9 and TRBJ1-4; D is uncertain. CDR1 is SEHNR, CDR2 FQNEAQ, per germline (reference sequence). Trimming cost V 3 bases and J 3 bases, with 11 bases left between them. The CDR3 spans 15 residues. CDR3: CASSLLNSPNEKLFF. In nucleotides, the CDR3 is TGTGCCAGCAGCTTGTTGAACAGCCCTAATGAAAAACTGTTTTTT.

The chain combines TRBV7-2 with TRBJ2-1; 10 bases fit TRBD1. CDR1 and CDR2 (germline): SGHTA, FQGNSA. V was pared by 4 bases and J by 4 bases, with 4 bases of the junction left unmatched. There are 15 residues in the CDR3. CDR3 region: CASSSDRGLYNEQFF. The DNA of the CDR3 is TGTGCCAGCAGCTCCGACAGGGGGCTATACAATGAGCAGTTCTTC.

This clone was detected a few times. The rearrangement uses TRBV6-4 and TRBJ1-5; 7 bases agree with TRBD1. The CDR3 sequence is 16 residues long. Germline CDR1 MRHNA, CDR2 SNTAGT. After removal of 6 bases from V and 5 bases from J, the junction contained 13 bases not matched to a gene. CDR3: CASRTLGQIYDQPQHF. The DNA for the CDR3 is TGTGCCAGCAGGACCCTGGGACAGATTTACGATCAGCCCCAGCATTTT.

As DNA, the CDR3 is TGTGCCAGCAGGTGGACCGGGAAAAACACTGAAGCTTTCTTT. Its translation: CASRWTGKNTEAFF. The chain is built from TRBV28 and TRBJ1-1; D gene uncertain. V dropped 6 bases and J dropped 2 bases, with 13 bases sitting between them. CDR1 is MDHEN, CDR2 SYDVKM, per germline. CDR3 length: 14 residues.

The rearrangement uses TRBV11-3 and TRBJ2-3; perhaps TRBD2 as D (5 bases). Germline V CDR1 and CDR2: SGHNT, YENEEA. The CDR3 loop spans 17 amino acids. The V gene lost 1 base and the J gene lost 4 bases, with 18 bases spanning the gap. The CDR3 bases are TGTGCCAGCAGCTTAGGGGGTTGGAAAGAGGGCGCAGATACGCAGTATTTT. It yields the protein CASSLGGWKEGADTQYF.